Below, 32 T cell receptor beta chains from the same sample are listed, as sequenced in a study of T cells in Graves' hyperthyroidism and ophthalmopathy (dated by TCRdb to the late 2010s). Library preparation was by multiplex PCR. Data came from an Illumina HiSeq 2000. The TCR beta CDR3 regions were amplified from RNA transcripts. The TCR CDR3 was subjected to a first round of RT-PCR using the HTBI primer set and the Qiagen OneStep RT-PCR kit. In TCRdb, the public reads were trimmed at Q25 with fastp and aligned with MiXCR, with productive beta chains retained. Merged by CDR3 protein, the rows form single entries marked with the most common genes and DNA. This sample lists hundreds of thousands of distinct CDR3 sequences; approximately 40% were detected once. Together, the top ten hold more than 7% of the sample. Sequencing was done on a sample of blood. These receptor sequences come from a man between 18 and 29 years old with Graves' hyperthyroidism.

This clonotype was observed at least ten times. Likely a read error: the CDR3 ends without its conserved phenylalanine or tryptophan. No DNA is shown, since the ends of the CDR3 on it are uncertain; the CDR3 is the one TCRdb lists. The chain links TRBV15 to TRBJ2-5; the D call of TRBD1 is as the table states it, not checked on the DNA. CDR1 is LNHNV and CDR2 is YYDKDF in the germline V gene (reference sequence). The CDR3 extends over 15 residues, inclusive of both ends. The chain's CDR3 is CATSMTQQGSRVVYI.

The chain joins TRBV10-3 to TRBJ1-5; 11 bases align to TRBD1. J lost 0 bases, V lost 3 bases, and 4 bases had no gene match. The CDR3 has 17 amino acids. Germline CDR1 ENHRY, CDR2 SYGVKD. The CDR3 coding sequence is TGTGCCATCAGTGATCCGGGACAGGGGGATAGCAATCAGCCCCAGCATTTT. The encoded protein is CAISDPGQGDSNQPQHF.

This clonotype was detected only once. CDR3 in amino acids: CSAPGYRGSYEQYF. The CDR3 DNA reads TGCAGTGCTCCAGGGTATCGTGGATCCTACGAGCAGTACTTC. The V gene is TRBV20-1, the J gene TRBJ2-7, with D maybe TRBD1 (5 bases). Trimming pared 5 bases from V and 1 base from J, leaving 15 bases between. The CDR3 extends over 14 amino acids. Per the germline V gene, CDR1 is DFQATT and CDR2 is SNEGSKA (reference sequence).

V and J are TRBV12-3 or TRBV12-4 and TRBJ2-5; 8 nucleotides line up with TRBD1. With V trimmed by 6 bases and J by 2 bases, 8 bases remained unmatched. CDR3 length: 15 amino acids. The CDR3 sequence: CASSHYRGWQETQYF. CDR3 in DNA: TGTGCCAGCAGCCATTACAGGGGGTGGCAAGAGACCCAGTACTTC.

The chain recombines TRBV2 with TRBJ2-6; tentative D call: TRBD2 (5 bases). Germline CDR1 and CDR2: SNHLY and FYNNEI. The CDR3 runs to 17 residues. Trimming left V 4 bases short and J 0 bases short, with 13 bases between. The CDR3 is CASSGGRGSSGANVLTF. CDR3 bases: TGTGCCAGCAGTGGAGGGAGAGGGAGCTCTGGGGCCAACGTCCTGACTTTC.

This clonotype showed up many times. The chain has TRBV2 and TRBJ1-6, with D perhaps TRBD1 (6 bases). Trimming cost V 7 bases and J 8 bases, with 12 bases left between them. This CDR3 region has 13 residues. Germline CDR1 reads SNHLY; CDR2 reads FYNNEI. CDR3 sequence reads: CASKGDNHSPLHF. Here the CDR3 DNA reads TGTGCCAGCAAGGGGGACAACCATTCACCCCTCCACTTT.

In this sample, this clonotype turned up a few times. The chain carries TRBV7-9 and TRBJ2-2; tentative D call: TRBD1 (6 bases). This CDR3 contains 16 residues. The V and J ends lost 3 bases and 1 base respectively, with 12 bases between them. CDR1 SEHNR and CDR2 FQNEAQ come from the germline V gene (reference sequence). This CDR3 reads CASSLVQGLNTGELFF. The CDR3 bases are TGTGCCAGCAGCTTGGTCCAGGGGCTGAACACCGGGGAGCTGTTTTTT.

This chain connects TRBV19 to TRBJ1-5, with 12 bases identical to TRBD1. This CDR3 is 17 amino acids long. The V segment lost 1 base and the J segment 9 bases; nucleotides outside the gene matches: 10. Looked up from germline, CDR1 is LNHDA and CDR2 is SQIVND (reference sequence). The CDR3 here is CASSIGRDRGPWGPQHF. For the CDR3, the DNA is TGTGCCAGTAGTATAGGTCGGGACAGGGGGCCGTGGGGGCCCCAGCATTTT.

The chain has TRBV20-1 and TRBJ2-5, with 7 bases matching TRBD2. Germline V gives CDR1 DFQATT, CDR2 SNEGSKA (reference sequence). Germline trimming cut 6 bases from V and 2 bases from J; bases unmatched to any gene: 3. The CDR3 sequence is 12 residues long. The CDR3, as DNA: TGCAGTGCCAGCGGGGCACAAGAGACCCAGTACTTC. This codes for CSASGAQETQYF.

The V gene is TRBV6-4, the J gene TRBJ2-7; D unresolved. Germline-derived CDR1 and CDR2 are MRHNA and SNTAGT. The V end was cut by 0 bases, the J end by 0 bases, with 6 bases between. This CDR3 is 14 amino acids long. DNA of the CDR3: TGTGCCAGCAGTGACTCTCGCAGCTCCTACGAGCAGTACTTC. It is translated as CASSDSRSSYEQYF.

This clonotype was seen a handful of times. This rearrangement joins TRBV12-3 or TRBV12-4 to TRBJ2-7; TRBD2 matches 8 bases. J gave up 5 bases and V 4 bases, and 10 bases lay outside the gene matches. This CDR3 region has 15 residues. CDR3: CASSYSGLGDDEQYF. The DNA of the CDR3 is TGTGCCAGCAGTTACTCGGGACTAGGGGATGACGAGCAGTACTTC.

The V gene is TRBV5-1, the J gene TRBJ2-7; D is undetermined. Trimming took 4 bases from V and 0 from J, leaving 11 bases between them. CDR3 length: 14 residues. Germline lookup yields CDR1 SGHRS and CDR2 YFSETQ. CDR3 DNA sequence: TGCGCCAGCAGCAGGACCCAGAGCTCCTACGAGCAGTACTTC. Protein: CASSRTQSSYEQYF.

This sequence joins TRBV25-1 and TRBJ1-1; a weak D match, TRBD1 (5 bases). Germline CDR1 and CDR2: MGHDK and SYGVNS. The CDR3 runs 12 residues. The DNA of the CDR3 is TGTGCTAGGGGTGGAGGGGATACTGAAGCTTTCTTT. Amino acids: CARGGGDTEAFF. The full variable domain, completed using reference TRBV25-1 and TRBJ1-1, is EADIYQTPRYLVIGTGKKITLECSQTMGHDKMYWYQQDPGMELHLIHYSYGVNSTEKGDLSSESTVSRIRTEHFPLTLESARPSHTSQYLCARGGGDTEAFFGQGTRLTVV.

This clonotype was picked up many times. The chain employs TRBV7-9 and TRBJ1-5, with D maybe TRBD1 (5 bases). The CDR3 runs to 13 residues. Between the trimmed V and J ends, which lost 5 bases and 4 bases, there was a span of 9 bases. The germline gives CDR1 SEHNR, CDR2 FQNEAQ (reference sequence). CDR3 residues: CASSRDQNQPQHF. For the CDR3, the DNA is TGTGCCAGCAGCCGGGACCAGAATCAGCCCCAGCATTTT.

The chain is built from TRBV3-1 and TRBJ1-1, with a tentative D call TRBD1 (5 bases). The V end lost 0 bases, the J end lost 3 bases, and 17 bases lay between the germline ends. The germline V gene has CDR1 LGHDT and CDR2 YNNKEL (reference sequence). The CDR3 loop spans 17 amino acids. CDR3 in DNA: TGTGCCAGCAGCCAAGATCCCCCCTGGGGGATACACACTGAAGCTTTCTTT. Residues: CASSQDPPWGIHTEAFF.

In its sample, this clonotype was seen a few times. This chain uses TRBV7-3 with TRBJ2-2; 12 bases fit TRBD2. V lost 2 bases to trimming and J lost 6 bases; unmatched junction nucleotides: 7. The CDR3 extends over 17 amino acids. Per germline, CDR1 SGHTA and CDR2 FQGTGA. The CDR3 loop reads CASSLVPGLAGSGELFF. In nucleotides, the CDR3 is TGTGCCAGCAGCTTAGTGCCCGGACTAGCGGGGTCCGGGGAGCTGTTTTTT.

This clonotype was observed many times. The chain recombines TRBV29-1 with TRBJ1-5; no clear D. Deletions cut 7 bases from V and 3 bases from J, with 13 bases between. From germline, CDR1 is SQVTM and CDR2 ANQGSEA. The CDR3 runs to 13 residues. The CDR3 DNA reads TGCAGCGCTACTGAGGGTGACAATCAGCCCCAGCATTTT. Amino acid sequence: CSATEGDNQPQHF.

This chain uses TRBV15 with TRBJ2-7; TRBD2 agrees at 8 bases. With 0 bases clipped from V and 4 bases from J, the junction kept 5 bases outside the gene matches. The CDR3 has 15 residues. Germline CDR1 reads LNHNV; CDR2 reads YYDKDF (reference sequence). The CDR3 protein is CATSRDGLAGYEQYF. The CDR3 nucleotides are TGTGCCACCAGCAGAGATGGACTAGCAGGGTACGAGCAGTACTTC.

In its sample, this clonotype was seen many times. This sequence joins TRBV29-1 and TRBJ1-4; D unresolved. The CDR3 covers 15 residues. The germline gives CDR1 SQVTM, CDR2 ANQGSEA. Trimming left V 0 bases short and J 3 bases short, with 11 bases between. The chain's CDR3 is CSVEDVASSNEKLFF. The CDR3 DNA reads TGCAGCGTTGAAGATGTGGCCAGTTCTAATGAAAAACTGTTTTTT.

This clonotype was detected a few times. The gene calls are TRBV20-1 and TRBJ1-1; TRBD1 agrees at 10 bases. Germline V gene lookup returns CDR1 DFQATT and CDR2 SNEGSKA (reference sequence). CDR3 size: 15 residues. Unmatched junction bases numbered 8, after V lost 2 bases and J lost 5 bases. The CDR3 region is CSARPLGTGETEAFF. The CDR3 nucleotides read TGCAGTGCTAGACCCCTTGGGACAGGGGAGACTGAAGCTTTCTTT.

This clonotype was observed at least ten times. V gene TRBV10-3 combines with J gene TRBJ2-7, with 11 bases that match TRBD2. The trim removed 5 bases at V and 4 bases at J, leaving 4 bases unmatched. The CDR3 is 14 amino acids. Germline CDR1 and CDR2: ENHRY and SYGVKD. As DNA, the CDR3 is TGTGCCATCAGTTCCGGGACTAGCGGTTACGAGCAGTACTTC. Its protein product is CAISSGTSGYEQYF.

As regards this clonotype: This sequence may be a read error, since a much larger clone differs from it by one base. The J gene is TRBJ2-5, the V gene TRBV7-6; D unclear. V lost 2 bases, J lost 1 base, and 11 bases lay in between. Germline V gene data show CDR1 as SGHVS and CDR2 as FNYEAQ. CDR3 size: 15 residues. The CDR3 region is CASSLSQAIQETQYF. The CDR3 DNA reads as TGTGCCAGCAGCTTATCGCAGGCTATCCAAGAGACCCAGTACTTC.

This clonotype appeared a few times. The V gene is TRBV19, the J gene TRBJ2-7; 8 nucleotides agree with TRBD2. Germline trimming cut 5 bases from V and 5 bases from J; bases unmatched to any gene: 8. Germline CDR1 is LNHDA and CDR2 is SQIVND (reference sequence). The CDR3 spans 14 residues. The CDR3 here is CASSSPGGLDEQYF. CDR3 coding DNA: TGTGCCAGTAGTTCGCCGGGGGGGCTCGACGAGCAGTACTTC. The whole variable domain, remainder taken from reference TRBV19 and TRBJ2-7, is DGGITQSPKYLFRKEGQNVTLSCEQNLNHDAMYWYRQDPGQGLRLIYYSQIVNDFQKGDIAEGYSVSREKKESFPLTVTSAQKNPTAFYLCASSSPGGLDEQYFGPGTRLTVT.

The chain employs TRBV28 and TRBJ1-1; D remains unclear. The germline CDR1 and CDR2 sequences are MDHEN and SYDVKM. This CDR3 has 15 amino acids. Between the trimmed V and J ends, which lost 5 bases and 0 bases, there was a span of 13 bases. The chain's CDR3 is CASSITVAMNTEAFF. As DNA, the CDR3 is TGTGCCAGCAGTATTACCGTGGCTATGAACACTGAAGCTTTCTTT.

The chain joins TRBV9 to TRBJ2-2; D gene uncertain. The germline V and J ends were trimmed by 1 base and 0 bases, with 4 bases remaining between them. This CDR3 is 14 amino acids long. The V gene's germline CDR1 is SGDLS and CDR2 YYNGEE. CDR3: CASSVSANTGELFF. CDR3 DNA: TGTGCCAGCAGCGTAAGCGCGAACACCGGGGAGCTGTTTTTT.

This clonotype has a count of ten or more. The chain employs TRBV14 and TRBJ1-2; 7 bases agree with TRBD1. The CDR3 spans 14 residues. V lost 4 bases to trimming and J lost 10 bases; unmatched junction nucleotides: 12. The germline gives CDR1 SGHDN, CDR2 FVKESK. CDR3 in amino acids: CASSPANPGTAYTF. CDR3 coding DNA: TGTGCCAGCAGCCCCGCTAATCCCGGGACAGCCTACACCTTC.

In this sample, this clonotype turned up many times. The J gene is TRBJ1-5, the V gene TRBV20-1; 10 bases are a match to TRBD1. Germline V gene lookup returns CDR1 DFQATT and CDR2 SNEGSKA (reference sequence). The CDR3 is 17 residues long. Trimming cost V 4 bases and J 2 bases; bases outside gene matches: 11. DNA for the CDR3: TGCAGTGCTAACCGGGACAGGGGCTCGTACGGCAATCAGCCCCAGCATTTT. This translates into CSANRDRGSYGNQPQHF.

The V and J genes are TRBV14 and TRBJ2-5; 9 nucleotides agree with TRBD1. Germline-derived CDR1 and CDR2 are SGHDN and FVKESK. This CDR3 has 14 amino acids. Unmatched junction bases numbered 2, after V lost 6 bases and J lost 0 bases. The CDR3 region is CASRTGGYQETQYF. The DNA for the CDR3 is TGTGCCAGCAGGACAGGGGGGTACCAAGAGACCCAGTACTTC. The entire variable domain, with the rest obtained from reference TRBV14 and TRBJ2-5, is as follows: EAGVTQFPSHSVIEKGQTVTLRCDPISGHDNLYWYRRVMGKEIKFLLHFVKESKQDESGMPNNRFLAERTGGTYSTLKVQPAELEDSGVYFCASRTGGYQETQYFGPGTRLLVL.

The chain employs TRBV12-3 or TRBV12-4 and TRBJ1-1; a possible D gene is TRBD1 (5 bases). The CDR3 has 13 amino acids. Trimming removed 6 bases from V and 3 bases from J, with 11 bases in between. This CDR3 is CASRAPRDTEAFF. The DNA of the CDR3 is TGTGCCAGCAGAGCCCCCAGGGACACTGAAGCTTTCTTT.

For this clonotype: Given a much more abundant clone one base away, this may be a read error. The chain has TRBV20-1 and TRBJ1-1; D is uncertain. The CDR3 extends over 14 amino acids. V lost 5 bases, J lost 1 base, and 14 bases lay in between. Germline CDR1 reads DFQATT; CDR2 reads SNEGSKA (reference sequence). The DNA of the CDR3 is TGCAGTGCTCGGAGGGCGGAGAGGAACACTGAAGCTTTCTTT. The encoded protein is CSARRAERNTEAFF.

This clonotype was seen only a few times. The rearrangement uses TRBV7-9 and TRBJ2-2; D is undetermined. Germline CDR1 reads SEHNR; CDR2 reads FQNEAQ (reference sequence). Between the trimmed V and J ends, which lost 8 bases and 8 bases, there was a span of 6 bases. This CDR3 has 10 residues. The CDR3 sequence: CASVGGELFF. For the CDR3, the DNA is TGTGCCAGCGTAGGGGGGGAGCTGTTTTTT.

V is TRBV9 and J is TRBJ2-5, with TRBD2 identical over 9 bases. There are 15 residues in the CDR3. The trim removed 2 bases at V and 5 bases at J, leaving 7 bases unmatched. Germline lookup yields CDR1 SGDLS and CDR2 YYNGEE. The CDR3 region is CASSVSGGGGETQYF. CDR3 DNA: TGTGCCAGCAGCGTGTCTGGCGGGGGGGGGGAGACCCAGTACTTC.